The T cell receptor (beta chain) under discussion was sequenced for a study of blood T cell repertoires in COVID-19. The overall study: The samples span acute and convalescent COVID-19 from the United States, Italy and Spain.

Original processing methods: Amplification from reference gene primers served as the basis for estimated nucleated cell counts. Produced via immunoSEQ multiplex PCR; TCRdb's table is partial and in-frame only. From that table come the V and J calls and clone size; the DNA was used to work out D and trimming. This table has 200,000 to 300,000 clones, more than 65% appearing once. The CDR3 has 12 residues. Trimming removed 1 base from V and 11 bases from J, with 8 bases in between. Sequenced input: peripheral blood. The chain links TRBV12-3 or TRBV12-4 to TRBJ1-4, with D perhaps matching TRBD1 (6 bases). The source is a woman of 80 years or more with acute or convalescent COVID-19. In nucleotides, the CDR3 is TGTGCCAGCAGTTTAGATACAGGGAAACTGTTTTTT. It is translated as CASSLDTGKLFF.